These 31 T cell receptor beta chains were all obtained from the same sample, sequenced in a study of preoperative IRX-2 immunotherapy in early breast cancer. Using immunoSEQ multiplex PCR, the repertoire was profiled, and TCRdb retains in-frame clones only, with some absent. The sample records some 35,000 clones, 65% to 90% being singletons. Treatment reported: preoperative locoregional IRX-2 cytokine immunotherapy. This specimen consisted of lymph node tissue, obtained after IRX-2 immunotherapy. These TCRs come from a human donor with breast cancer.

CDR3 sequence: CASSPDRRANVLTF. The DNA of the CDR3 is TGTGCCAGCAGCCCGGATAGAAGGGCCAACGTCCTGACTTTC. The rearrangement links TRBV11-3 to TRBJ2-6, with D unresolved. The CDR3 length is 14 residues. Germline CDR1 reads SGHNT; CDR2 reads YENEEA. The V and J ends lost 5 bases and 5 bases respectively, with 10 bases between them.

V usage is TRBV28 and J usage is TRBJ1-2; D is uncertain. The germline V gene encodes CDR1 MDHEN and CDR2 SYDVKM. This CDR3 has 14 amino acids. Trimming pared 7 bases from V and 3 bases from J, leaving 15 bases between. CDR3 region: CASTPPSPHYGYTF. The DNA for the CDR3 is TGTGCCAGCACTCCCCCTTCTCCCCACTATGGCTACACCTTC.

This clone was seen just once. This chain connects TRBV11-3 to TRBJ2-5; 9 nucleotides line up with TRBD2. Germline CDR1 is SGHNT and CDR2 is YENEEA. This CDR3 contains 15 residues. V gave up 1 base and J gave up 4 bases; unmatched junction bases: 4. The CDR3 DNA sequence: TGTGCCAGCAGCTTAGTGCGGGGGGGCCCAGAGACCCAGTACTTC. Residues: CASSLVRGGPETQYF.

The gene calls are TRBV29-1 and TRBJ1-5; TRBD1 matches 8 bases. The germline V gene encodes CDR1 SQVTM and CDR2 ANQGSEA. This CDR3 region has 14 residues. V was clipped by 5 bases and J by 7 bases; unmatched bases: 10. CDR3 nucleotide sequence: TGCAGCGTTATATTACAGGGGGAAGGACAGCCCCAGCATTTT. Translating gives CSVILQGEGQPQHF.

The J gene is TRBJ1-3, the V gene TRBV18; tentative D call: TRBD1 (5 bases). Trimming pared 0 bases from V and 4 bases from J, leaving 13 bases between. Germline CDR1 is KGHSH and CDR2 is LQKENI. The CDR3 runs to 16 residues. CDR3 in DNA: TGTGCCAGCTCACCACCGTCAGGGATCGGAGGAAACACCATATATTTT. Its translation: CASSPPSGIGGNTIYF. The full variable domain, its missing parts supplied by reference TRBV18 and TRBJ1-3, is NAGVMQNPRHLVRRRGQEARLRCSPMKGHSHVYWYRQLPEEGLKFMVYLQKENIIDESGMPKERFSAEFPKEGPSILRIQQVVRGDSAAYFCASSPPSGIGGNTIYFGEGSWLTVV.

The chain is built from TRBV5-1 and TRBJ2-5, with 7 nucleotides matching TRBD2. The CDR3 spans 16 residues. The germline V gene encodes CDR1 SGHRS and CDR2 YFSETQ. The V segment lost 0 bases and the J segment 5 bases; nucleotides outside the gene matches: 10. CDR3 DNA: TGCGCCAGCAGCTTGGGATCCAGCGGGGTGCGGGAGACCCAGTACTTC. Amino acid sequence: CASSLGSSGVRETQYF.

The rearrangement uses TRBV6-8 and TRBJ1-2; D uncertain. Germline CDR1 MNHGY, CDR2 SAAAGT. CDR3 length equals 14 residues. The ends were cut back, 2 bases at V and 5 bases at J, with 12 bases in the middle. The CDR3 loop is CASSYEPWGYGYTF. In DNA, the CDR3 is TGTGCCAGCAGTTACGAGCCCTGGGGATATGGCTACACCTTC.

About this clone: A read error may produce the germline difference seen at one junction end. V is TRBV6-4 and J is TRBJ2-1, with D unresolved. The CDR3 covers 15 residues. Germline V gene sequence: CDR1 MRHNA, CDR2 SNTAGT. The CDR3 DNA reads TGTGCCATCAGTGAGAGCCTGAGCTCCTACAATGAGCAGTTCTTC. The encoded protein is CAISESLSSYNEQFF.

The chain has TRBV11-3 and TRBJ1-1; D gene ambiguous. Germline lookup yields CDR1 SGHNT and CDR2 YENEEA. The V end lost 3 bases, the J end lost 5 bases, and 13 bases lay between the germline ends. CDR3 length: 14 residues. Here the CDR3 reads CASSLEMAETEAFF. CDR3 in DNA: TGTGCCAGCAGCTTGGAGATGGCAGAGACTGAAGCTTTCTTT.

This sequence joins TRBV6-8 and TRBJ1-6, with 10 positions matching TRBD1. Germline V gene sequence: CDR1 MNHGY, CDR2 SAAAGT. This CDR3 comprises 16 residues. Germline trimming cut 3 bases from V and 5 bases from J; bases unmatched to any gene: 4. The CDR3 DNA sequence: TGTGCCAGCAGTTATTCCGGGACAGGGGATAATTCACCCCTCCACTTT. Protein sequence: CASSYSGTGDNSPLHF.

CDR3: CASSQSGGLYTDTQYF. CDR3 nucleotide sequence: TGTGCCAGCAGCCAGAGCGGGGGGCTGTACACAGATACGCAGTATTTT. The rearrangement links TRBV11-3 to TRBJ2-3; the match to TRBD2 covers 9 bases. Germline V gives CDR1 SGHNT, CDR2 YENEEA. CDR3 size: 16 residues. Losses at the gene ends were 5 bases for V and 2 bases for J; bases not matched to a gene: 8. Looking up the rest from reference TRBV11-3 and TRBJ2-3 gives the full variable domain: EAGVVQSPRYKIIEKKQPVAFWCNPISGHNTLYWYLQNLGQGPELLIRYENEEAVDDSQLPKDRFSAERLKGVDSTLKIQPAELGDSAVYLCASSQSGGLYTDTQYFGPGTRLTVL.

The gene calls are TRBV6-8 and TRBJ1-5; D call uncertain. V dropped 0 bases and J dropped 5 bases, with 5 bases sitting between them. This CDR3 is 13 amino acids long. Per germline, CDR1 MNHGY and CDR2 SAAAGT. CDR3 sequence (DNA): TGTGCCAGCAGTTACTCGAGGGATCAGCCCCAGCATTTT. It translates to CASSYSRDQPQHF.

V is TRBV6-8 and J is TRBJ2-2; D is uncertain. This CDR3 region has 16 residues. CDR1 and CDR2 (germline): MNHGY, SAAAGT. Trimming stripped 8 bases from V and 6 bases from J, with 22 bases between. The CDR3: CASGRPVLFEAGELFF. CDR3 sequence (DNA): TGTGCCAGCGGACGGCCGGTACTTTTTGAGGCCGGGGAGCTGTTTTTT.

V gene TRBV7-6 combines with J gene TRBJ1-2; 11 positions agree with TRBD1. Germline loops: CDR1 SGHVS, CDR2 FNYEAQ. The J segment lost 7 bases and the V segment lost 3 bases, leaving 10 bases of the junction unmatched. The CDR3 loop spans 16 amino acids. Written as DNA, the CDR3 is TGTGCCAGCAGCTTGGCCGGACAGGGGGCTAATGGTGGCTACACCTTC. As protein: CASSLAGQGANGGYTF.

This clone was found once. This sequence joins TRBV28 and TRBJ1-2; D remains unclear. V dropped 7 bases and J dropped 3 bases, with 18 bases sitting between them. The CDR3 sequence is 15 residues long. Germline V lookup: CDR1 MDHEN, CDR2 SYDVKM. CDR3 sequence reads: CASNDDAIIYYGYTF. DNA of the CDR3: TGTGCCAGCAACGACGACGCCATAATCTACTATGGCTACACCTTC.

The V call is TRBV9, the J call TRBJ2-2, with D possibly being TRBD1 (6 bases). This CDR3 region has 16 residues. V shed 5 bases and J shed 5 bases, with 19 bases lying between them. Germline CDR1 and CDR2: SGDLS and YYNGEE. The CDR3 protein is CASRPRQGFITGELFF. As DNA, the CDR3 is TGTGCCAGCAGGCCCAGGCAGGGGTTTATAACCGGGGAGCTGTTTTTT.

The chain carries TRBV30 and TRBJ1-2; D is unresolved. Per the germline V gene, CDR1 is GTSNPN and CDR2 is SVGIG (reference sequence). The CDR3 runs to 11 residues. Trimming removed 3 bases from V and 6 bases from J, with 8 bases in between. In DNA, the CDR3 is TGTGCCTGGAGCTTACAGAATGGCTACACCTTC. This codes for CAWSLQNGYTF. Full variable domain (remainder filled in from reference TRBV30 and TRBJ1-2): SQTIHQWPATLVQPVGSPLSLECTVEGTSNPNLYWYRQAAGRGLQLLFYSVGIGQISSEVPQNLSASRPQDRQFILSSKKLLLSDSGFYLCAWSLQNGYTFGSGTRLTVV.

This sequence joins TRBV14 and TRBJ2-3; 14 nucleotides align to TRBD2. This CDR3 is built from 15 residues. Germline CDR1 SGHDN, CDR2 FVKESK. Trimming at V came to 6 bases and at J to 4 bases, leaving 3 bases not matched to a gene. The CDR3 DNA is TGTGCCAGCAGACCGACTAGCGGGGGGGCAGATACGCAGTATTTT. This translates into CASRPTSGGADTQYF.

For the CDR3, the DNA is TGTGCCAGCAGTGTGGGGCAGACTAACTATGGCTACACCTTC. This gives the protein CASSVGQTNYGYTF. The chain couples TRBV9 to TRBJ1-2, with D tentatively TRBD1 (5 bases). The CDR3 is 14 residues long. Germline CDR1 and CDR2: SGDLS and YYNGEE. V lost 5 bases to trimming and J lost 0 bases, with 11 bases between them.

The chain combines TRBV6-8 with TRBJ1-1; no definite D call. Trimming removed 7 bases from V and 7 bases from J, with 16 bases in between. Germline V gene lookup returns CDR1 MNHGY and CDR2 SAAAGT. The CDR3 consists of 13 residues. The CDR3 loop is CASNLEGRIEAFF. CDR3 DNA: TGTGCCAGCAACTTGGAGGGTCGAATTGAAGCTTTCTTT.

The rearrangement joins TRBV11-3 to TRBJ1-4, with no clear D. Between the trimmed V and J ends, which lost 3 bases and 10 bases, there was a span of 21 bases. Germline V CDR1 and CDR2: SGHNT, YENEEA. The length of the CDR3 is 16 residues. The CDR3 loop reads CASSFNGELQLGKLFF. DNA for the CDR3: TGTGCCAGCAGCTTTAACGGAGAGTTGCAACTGGGAAAACTGTTTTTT.

The CDR3 DNA sequence: TGTGCCAGCAGTTTCGGGCCAGCGACGACTTCTAACTATGGCTACACCTTC. It specifies CASSFGPATTSNYGYTF. V usage is TRBV6-8 and J usage is TRBJ1-2; no reliable D call. V was clipped by 4 bases and J by 0 bases, with 18 bases between them. Germline CDR1 reads MNHGY; CDR2 reads SAAAGT. This CDR3 has 17 residues.

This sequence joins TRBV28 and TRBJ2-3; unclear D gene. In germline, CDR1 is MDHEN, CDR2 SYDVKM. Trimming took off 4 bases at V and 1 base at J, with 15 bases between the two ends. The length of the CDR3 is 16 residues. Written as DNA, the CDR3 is TGTGCCAGCAGTTCGAGAGCGCAGACGGGCACAGATACGCAGTATTTT. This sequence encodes CASSSRAQTGTDTQYF.

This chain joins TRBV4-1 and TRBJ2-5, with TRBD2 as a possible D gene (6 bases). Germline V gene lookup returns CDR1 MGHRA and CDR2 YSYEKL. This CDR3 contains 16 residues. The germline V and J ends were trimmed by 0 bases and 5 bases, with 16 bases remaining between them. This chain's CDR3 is CASSQDSTGERETQYF. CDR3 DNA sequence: TGCGCCAGCAGCCAAGATTCAACGGGGGAGCGGGAGACCCAGTACTTC.

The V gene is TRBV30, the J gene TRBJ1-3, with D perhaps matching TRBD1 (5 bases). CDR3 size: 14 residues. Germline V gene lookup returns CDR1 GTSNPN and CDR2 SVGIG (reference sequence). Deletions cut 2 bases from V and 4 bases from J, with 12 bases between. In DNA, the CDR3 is TGTGCCTGGAGTATGGGGACGGTGGGAAACACCATATATTTT. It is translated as CAWSMGTVGNTIYF.

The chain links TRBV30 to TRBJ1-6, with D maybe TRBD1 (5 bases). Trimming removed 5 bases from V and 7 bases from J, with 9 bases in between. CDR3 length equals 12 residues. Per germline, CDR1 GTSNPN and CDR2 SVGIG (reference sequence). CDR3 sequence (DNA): TGTGCCTGGGGGACGGTGAATTCACCCCTCCACTTT. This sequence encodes CAWGTVNSPLHF.

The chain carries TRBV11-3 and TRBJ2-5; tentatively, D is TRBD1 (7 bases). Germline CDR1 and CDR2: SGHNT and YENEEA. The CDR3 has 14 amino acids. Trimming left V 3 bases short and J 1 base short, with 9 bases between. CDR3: CASSFQGGQETQYF. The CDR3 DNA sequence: TGTGCCAGCAGCTTTCAGGGGGGCCAAGAGACCCAGTACTTC.

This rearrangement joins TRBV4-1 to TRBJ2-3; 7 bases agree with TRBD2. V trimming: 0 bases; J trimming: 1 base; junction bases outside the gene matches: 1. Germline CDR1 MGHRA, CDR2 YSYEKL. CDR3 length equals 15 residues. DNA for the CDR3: TGCGCCAGCAGCCAAGAGGGGGGGGGCACAGATACGCAGTATTTT. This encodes CASSQEGGGTDTQYF.

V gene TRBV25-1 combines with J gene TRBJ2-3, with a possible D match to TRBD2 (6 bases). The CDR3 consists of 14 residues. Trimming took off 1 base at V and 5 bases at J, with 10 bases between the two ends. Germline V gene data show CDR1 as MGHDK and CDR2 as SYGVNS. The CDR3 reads CASSEWGEEDTQYF. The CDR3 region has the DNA TGTGCCAGCAGTGAATGGGGGGAGGAAGATACGCAGTATTTT.

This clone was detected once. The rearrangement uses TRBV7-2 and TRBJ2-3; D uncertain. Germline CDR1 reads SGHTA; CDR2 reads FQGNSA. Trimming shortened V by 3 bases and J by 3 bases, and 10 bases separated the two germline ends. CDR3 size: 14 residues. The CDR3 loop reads CASSFTLGTDTQYF. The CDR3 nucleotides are TGTGCCAGCAGCTTCACCTTGGGAACAGATACGCAGTATTTT.

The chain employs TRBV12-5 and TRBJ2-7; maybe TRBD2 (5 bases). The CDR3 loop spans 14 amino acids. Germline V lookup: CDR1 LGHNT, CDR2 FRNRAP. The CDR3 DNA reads TGTGCCAGCACCCCCGGGGTCGAGAACTACGAGCAGTACTTC. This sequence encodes CASTPGVENYEQYF.